This entry features one T cell receptor (beta chain) sequence. Its antigen is still unknown. TCRdb re-called the PCR reads with MiXCR, one entry per CDR3 protein. The sample includes 85,000 to 95,000 distinct CDR3 sequences, roughly 19% seen only once; the top ten take about 0.85%. These data are taken from a study of molecular identifiers for immune sequencing clone quantification. Study-wide context: Within a replicate experiment, RNA obtained from either approximately 22,000 or 94,000 naive CD8 cells was divided into five aliquots, and four of those aliquots were then sequenced.

In the sort, naive CD8 T cells were defined as CD8+CD4-CCR7+CD45RA+. Study findings and constraints: Researchers reportedly could pick up spiked Jurkat TCR RNA from one cell mixed into more than 800,000 naive cells.

After removal of 5 bases from V and 8 bases from J, the junction contained 6 bases not matched to a gene. CDR1 MNHEY and CDR2 SMNVEV come from the germline V gene (reference sequence). CDR3 size: 13 residues. The genes are TRBV27 and TRBJ1-2; 9 nucleotides line up with TRBD1. Sequencing input: naive CD8+ T cells from blood, with Jurkat cell RNA spiked in. This sample's subset: FACS-sorted CD8+CD4-CCR7+CD45RA+ naive T cells. This TCR was sampled from a human donor in good health. Some libraries in this study had Jurkat cell RNA spiked in. CDR3 DNA sequence: TGTGCCAGCAGTGTAGACAGGGGGGGAGGCTACACCTTC. Encoded protein: CASSVDRGGGYTF.